The 18 T cell receptor beta chains listed next were all sequenced from one sample in a study of glioma-infiltrating T cells after dendritic cell vaccination. Only in-frame clones appear in the TCRdb table, and some are missing; sequencing was by immunoSEQ multiplex PCR. The sample carries some 87,000 clones, 85% to 90% recorded once. This specimen consisted of blood, obtained before dendritic cell vaccination. The source of these receptors is a human donor with glioblastoma.

This chain links TRBV19 with TRBJ2-5, with 7 bases fitting TRBD1. V shed 5 bases, J shed 1 base, and the junction held 4 bases outside the gene matches. The CDR3 runs to 14 residues. Germline V gene sequence: CDR1 LNHDA, CDR2 SQIVND (reference sequence). DNA of the CDR3: TGTGCCAGTAGTTCGTGGGACAGCCAAGAGACCCAGTACTTC. Translation: CASSSWDSQETQYF. Full variable domain (missing parts from reference TRBV19 and TRBJ2-5): DGGITQSPKYLFRKEGQNVTLSCEQNLNHDAMYWYRQDPGQGLRLIYYSQIVNDFQKGDIAEGYSVSREKKESFPLTVTSAQKNPTAFYLCASSSWDSQETQYFGPGTRLLVL.

The V and J genes are TRBV19 and TRBJ1-5; 9 bases match TRBD1. Germline CDR1 is LNHDA and CDR2 is SQIVND (reference sequence). There are 13 residues in the CDR3. V trimming: 5 bases; J trimming: 7 bases; junction bases outside the gene matches: 3. CDR3 in DNA: TGTGCCAGTAGTTCGACAGGGGGACAGCCCCAGCATTTT. Its protein is CASSSTGGQPQHF.

This clone was counted a few times. The CDR3, as DNA: TGTGCCAGCAGGGTAGCGGGAGGATTCGGTGAGCAGTTCTTC. Translated: CASRVAGGFGEQFF. The V and J genes are TRBV2 and TRBJ2-1, with TRBD2 matching over 10 bases. The ends lost 6 bases at V and 9 bases at J; junction bases unmatched: 8. Germline V CDR1 and CDR2: SNHLY, FYNNEI. The CDR3 is 14 amino acids. The variable domain in full, completed from reference TRBV2 and TRBJ2-1, reads EPEVTQTPSHQVTQMGQEVILRCVPISNHLYFYWYRQILGQKVEFLVSFYNNEISEKSEIFDDQFSVERPDGSNFTLKIRSTKLEDSAMYFCASRVAGGFGEQFFGPGTRLTVL.

This rearrangement joins TRBV6-1 to TRBJ2-7; 7 bases are shared with TRBD1. In germline, CDR1 is MNHNS, CDR2 SASEGT. There are 14 residues in the CDR3. V shed 5 bases and J 2 bases; nucleotides not matched to a gene: 6. CDR3 amino acids: CASSPGQAAYEQYF. In DNA, the CDR3 is TGTGCCAGCAGTCCCGGACAGGCCGCCTACGAGCAGTACTTC.

V gene TRBV7-6 combines with J gene TRBJ2-7, with 8 bases matching TRBD2. The CDR3 loop spans 15 amino acids. CDR1 and CDR2 from the germline V gene are SGHVS and FNYEAQ. V shed 5 bases, J shed 1 base, and the junction held 7 bases outside the gene matches. CDR3 sequence reads: CASSAGGLGSYEQYF. Written as DNA, the CDR3 is TGTGCCAGCAGCGCCGGGGGACTAGGGTCCTACGAGCAGTACTTC.

The chain employs TRBV5-1 and TRBJ2-1; the D gene is possibly TRBD2 (6 bases). CDR3 length: 15 residues. The V gene lost 4 bases and the J gene lost 0 bases, with 11 bases spanning the gap. CDR1 and CDR2 (germline): SGHRS, YFSETQ. The DNA of the CDR3 is TGCGCCAGCAGCGCGGGGCCCCTCTCCTACAATGAGCAGTTCTTC. This codes for CASSAGPLSYNEQFF.

The V call is TRBV4-2, the J call TRBJ1-1; tentatively, D is TRBD1 (6 bases). CDR1 is LGHNA, CDR2 YNFKEQ, per germline. Trimming removed 5 bases at V and 3 bases at J, with 16 bases between. The CDR3 consists of 15 residues. The CDR3 is CASSSTGNLDTEAFF. The CDR3 DNA reads TGTGCCAGCAGCAGCACAGGGAATTTGGACACTGAAGCTTTCTTT.

The CDR3 DNA is TGTGCCAGCAGCCTAGGGGCGGGGAACTATGGCTACACCTTC. Its protein product is CASSLGAGNYGYTF. The gene calls are TRBV6-6 and TRBJ1-2, with D possibly being TRBD1 (5 bases). V dropped 6 bases and J dropped 2 bases, with 13 bases sitting between them. This CDR3 comprises 14 residues. The germline V gene encodes CDR1 MNHNY and CDR2 SVGAGI (reference sequence).

The rearrangement uses TRBV2 and TRBJ2-7, with 9 bases that match TRBD1. The germline CDR1 and CDR2 sequences are SNHLY and FYNNEI. This CDR3 has 14 residues. J lost 1 base, V lost 8 bases, and 6 bases had no gene match. The CDR3 is CASRATGGSYEQYF. For the CDR3, the DNA is TGTGCCAGCCGTGCGACAGGGGGTTCCTACGAGCAGTACTTC.

This clone was seen only once. The V call is TRBV27, the J call TRBJ2-2; D perhaps matches TRBD2 (5 bases). V lost 6 bases, J lost 6 bases, and 20 bases lay in between. Germline lookup yields CDR1 MNHEY and CDR2 SMNVEV (reference sequence). The CDR3 spans 16 residues. The CDR3 reads CASSQAGSWGAGELFF. The CDR3 DNA sequence: TGTGCCAGCAGCCAGGCGGGTAGTTGGGGTGCCGGGGAGCTGTTTTTT.

CDR3 residues: CASSLATPGANTEAFF. In DNA form, the CDR3 reads TGTGCCAGCAGCTTAGCGACCCCCGGAGCGAACACTGAAGCTTTCTTT. The rearrangement links TRBV7-9 to TRBJ1-1; D is ambiguous. The V gene lost 0 bases and the J gene lost 1 base, with 12 bases spanning the gap. The CDR3 spans 16 residues. The germline gives CDR1 SEHNR, CDR2 FQNEAQ (reference sequence).

The chain joins TRBV5-6 to TRBJ2-1; 12 bases fit TRBD2. This CDR3 contains 13 residues. With 4 bases clipped from V and 14 bases from J, the junction kept 7 bases outside the gene matches. The germline CDR1 and CDR2 sequences are SGHDT and YYEEEE. The CDR3 DNA reads TGTGCCAGCAGCCTGAATCCTAGCGGGGGGGAGTTCTTC. The encoded protein is CASSLNPSGGEFF. The complete variable domain, with remaining parts taken from reference TRBV5-6 and TRBJ2-1, reads DAGVTQSPTHLIKTRGQQVTLRCSPKSGHDTVSWYQQALGQGPQFIFQYYEEEERQRGNFPDRFSGHQFPNYSSELNVNALLLGDSALYLCASSLNPSGGEFFGPGTRLTVL.

The CDR3 sequence: CASSQISTSYEQYF. The DNA for the CDR3 is TGTGCCAGCAGCCAAATCTCTACTAGCTACGAGCAGTACTTC. The gene calls are TRBV6-5 and TRBJ2-7, with D possibly matching TRBD2 (5 bases). CDR1 and CDR2 (germline): MNHEY, SVGAGI. The V gene lost 6 bases and the J gene lost 3 bases, with 15 bases spanning the gap. CDR3 size: 14 residues.

V usage is TRBV5-6 and J usage is TRBJ2-4, with 7 bases that match TRBD1. Germline CDR1 is SGHDT and CDR2 is YYEEEE. With 5 bases clipped from V and 6 bases from J, the junction kept 8 bases outside the gene matches. The CDR3 covers 14 residues. DNA for the CDR3: TGTGCCAGCAGATTTACAGGGGCCCTAAACATTCAGTACTTC. Translation gives CASRFTGALNIQYF.

The chain carries TRBV5-1 and TRBJ1-1, with TRBD1 matching 9 bases. V was clipped by 2 bases and J by 6 bases; unmatched bases: 5. There are 14 residues in the CDR3. Germline V gene data show CDR1 as SGHRS and CDR2 as YFSETQ. This chain's CDR3 is CASSFDRGKAEAFF. CDR3 DNA: TGCGCCAGCAGCTTCGACAGGGGGAAGGCTGAAGCTTTCTTT.

The chain carries TRBV7-6 and TRBJ2-2; D may be TRBD1 (5 bases). The CDR3 covers 16 residues. Germline-derived CDR1 and CDR2 are SGHVS and FNYEAQ. The V gene lost 2 bases and the J gene lost 1 base, with 11 bases spanning the gap. The CDR3 nucleotides are TGTGCCAGCAGCTTACGGCAGGGATTGAACACCGGGGAGCTGTTTTTT. Encoded protein: CASSLRQGLNTGELFF.

This clone has more than one count but fewer than ten. This chain uses TRBV19 with TRBJ1-2; tentative D call: TRBD1 (5 bases). CDR1 LNHDA and CDR2 SQIVND come from the germline V gene (reference sequence). V was shortened by 5 bases and J by 7 bases, with 17 bases between the two germline ends. CDR3 length: 14 residues. The DNA for the CDR3 is TGTGCCAGTAGTCGCCCAGATACCCAGGGTGGCTACACCTTC. This translates into CASSRPDTQGGYTF.

The CDR3 DNA reads TGTGCCAGCAGCTTAGTAGATTCCTACGAGCAGTACTTC. It translates to CASSLVDSYEQYF. The chain joins TRBV7-2 to TRBJ2-7, with D uncertain. This CDR3 spans 13 amino acids. The germline V gene encodes CDR1 SGHTA and CDR2 FQGNSA. V was cut by 1 base and J by 1 base, with 5 bases left in between.